This record concerns one T cell receptor (beta chain) sequence. The sample comes from a study of technical replicates of blood from a few donors. Profiled with immunoSEQ multiplex PCR; TCRdb holds only in-frame clones, not every one. The table lists around 74,000 clones, approximately 86% of them singletons. Germline assignment: CDR1 LNHDA and CDR2 SQIVND (reference sequence). The V segment lost 6 bases and the J segment 1 base; nucleotides outside the gene matches: 6. This CDR3 has 14 residues. The clonotype comes from a human donor in good health. Some clones in this sample may be carry-over from other donors' samples. Sample: PBMCs. This chain joins TRBV19 and TRBJ2-7, with 7 positions matching TRBD1. The CDR3 is CASRSTGSSYEQYF. CDR3 bases: TGTGCCAGTAGATCGACAGGGTCTTCCTACGAGCAGTACTTC.